This T cell receptor beta chain emerged from a study of blood T cells in healthy people across ages. Study-wide results and caveats: Significant beta diversity loss was already apparent by age approximately 36, declining roughly linearly. Naive T cell percentage by flow cytometry tracked strongly with beta diversity.

There were healthy Caucasian individuals from Russia, aged roughly 6 to 90, serving as donors. Using a J-beta primer mix together with a sample-barcoded 5' primer, a second PCR was run for roughly 7 to 11 cycles. TCRdb used MiXCR to reprocess the 5' RACE reads, holding one entry per CDR3 protein. The sample holds about 290,000 distinct CDR3 sequences, 27% seen once. Germline loops: CDR1 MDHEN, CDR2 SYDVKM. The CDR3 runs 14 residues. In regard to this clonotype: Its matching antigen is unknown.

Sequencing was performed on blood. This chain links TRBV28 with TRBJ2-1; no definite D call. The J call could be wrong; TRBJ2-7 is a better fit for the DNA end. This sequence was found in a woman in her seventies in good health. CDR3 DNA: TGTGCCAGCAGTTTTCTTTACAGATTCTACGAGCAGTACTTC. This encodes CASSFLYRFYEQYF.